Below are 21 T cell receptor beta chains sequenced from a single sample in a study of blood T cell repertoires in COVID-19. TCRdb keeps only in-frame clones here, not all; method: immunoSEQ multiplex PCR. The table has roughly 110,000 clones, 60% to 85% seen once. Sequenced input: peripheral blood. The receptors shown here come from a man aged 80 or over with COVID-19, enrolled during active disease.

CDR3 in DNA: TGTGCCAGCAGCTCGACTAGCTACGAGCAGTACTTC. Encoded protein: CASSSTSYEQYF. This chain connects TRBV5-5 to TRBJ2-7; TRBD2 is a possible D gene (6 bases). Trimming pared 3 bases from V and 3 bases from J, leaving 7 bases between. The CDR3 loop spans 12 amino acids. CDR1 is SGHKS, CDR2 YYEKEE, per germline (reference sequence).

V and J are TRBV5-5 and TRBJ1-2; D gene uncertain. Trimming shortened V by 4 bases and J by 0 bases, and 7 bases separated the two germline ends. CDR1 is SGHKS and CDR2 is YYEKEE in the germline V gene (reference sequence). CDR3 length: 13 amino acids. The CDR3 bases are TGTGCCAGCAGCCTAGCTGCTAACTATGGCTACACCTTC. It specifies CASSLAANYGYTF.

The chain employs TRBV5-1 and TRBJ1-3; the D is unclear. The V gene lost 0 bases and the J gene lost 2 bases, with 9 bases spanning the gap. The CDR3 has 15 amino acids. The V gene's germline CDR1 is SGHRS and CDR2 YFSETQ. This CDR3 reads CASSLGGGPGNTIYF. The CDR3 bases are TGCGCCAGCAGCTTGGGAGGTGGCCCTGGAAACACCATATATTTT.

J is TRBJ2-7 and V is TRBV28; 9 nucleotides align to TRBD2. V was clipped by 3 bases and J by 4 bases; unmatched bases: 13. Germline V gives CDR1 MDHEN, CDR2 SYDVKM. The CDR3 spans 17 residues. The CDR3 DNA reads as TGTGCCAGCAGTTTCCCGGGATGGGGGACTAGCTCGTACGAGCAGTACTTC. It encodes CASSFPGWGTSSYEQYF. Using reference TRBV28 and TRBJ2-7 for the parts outside the CDR3, the full variable domain is DVKVTQSSRYLVKRTGEKVFLECVQDMDHENMFWYRQDPGLGLRLIYFSYDVKMKEKGDIPEGYSVSREKKERFSLILESASTNQTSMYLCASSFPGWGTSSYEQYFGPGTRLTVT.

This chain joins TRBV6-5 and TRBJ1-6; D gene uncertain. CDR3 length: 14 amino acids. Germline assignment: CDR1 MNHEY and CDR2 SVGAGI. V lost 6 bases and J lost 5, with 11 bases in between. The CDR3 DNA follows: TGTGCCAGCAGCCTAGACGGGGATAATTCACCCCTCCACTTT. The encoded protein is CASSLDGDNSPLHF.

The V call is TRBV29-1, the J call TRBJ2-7; TRBD2 matches 9 bases. The germline gives CDR1 SQVTM, CDR2 ANQGSEA. The CDR3 totals 14 residues. The trim removed 6 bases at V and 7 bases at J, leaving 13 bases unmatched. This chain's CDR3 is CSVARGRGGGEQYF. DNA of the CDR3: TGCAGCGTCGCCCGGGGGCGGGGGGGAGGAGAGCAGTACTTC.

Concerning this clone itself: The junction departs from the called germline gene at one end, perhaps through a read error. This rearrangement joins TRBV6-5 to TRBJ1-4; 9 nucleotides agree with TRBD1. The CDR3 runs 15 residues. CDR1 is MNHEY, CDR2 SVGAGI, per germline. The CDR3 sequence: CASSNSQGAWEKLFF. CDR3 nucleotide sequence: TGTGCCAGCAGTAACTCACAGGGGGCTTGGGAAAAACTGTTTTTT.

V usage is TRBV7-8 and J usage is TRBJ2-1, with no clear D. This CDR3 is built from 14 residues. Deletions cut 1 base from V and 3 bases from J, with 7 bases between. Looked up from germline, CDR1 is SGHVS and CDR2 is FQNEAQ. The CDR3 nucleotides are TGTGCCAGCAGCTTAGACGGTGACTACAATGAGCAGTTCTTC. As protein: CASSLDGDYNEQFF.

The J gene is TRBJ1-4, the V gene TRBV11-3; 12 bases align to TRBD1. The CDR3 runs to 19 residues. CDR1 SGHNT and CDR2 YENEEA come from the germline V gene. J lost 3 bases, V lost 5 bases, and 13 bases had no gene match. CDR3 coding DNA: TGTGCCAGCAGCATCTCCCGGGACAGGGGGCGCGGGTCTAATGAAAAACTGTTTTTT. This sequence encodes CASSISRDRGRGSNEKLFF.

This clone was found a few times. The rearrangement uses TRBV7-9 and TRBJ2-1; 13 positions agree with TRBD2. The germline CDR1 and CDR2 sequences are SEHNR and FQNEAQ (reference sequence). CDR3 length: 15 amino acids. The ends lost 11 bases at V and 3 bases at J; junction bases unmatched: 7. CDR3 loop: CALNGTSGIYNEQFF. The CDR3 coding sequence is TGTGCCCTGAATGGGACTAGCGGGATCTACAATGAGCAGTTCTTC.

V gene TRBV28 combines with J gene TRBJ2-1; 7 bases are shared with TRBD2. V was pared by 5 bases and J by 4 bases, with 8 bases of the junction left unmatched. This CDR3 has 15 amino acids. Germline V CDR1 and CDR2: MDHEN, SYDVKM. In DNA form, the CDR3 reads TGTGCCAGCAGTAAAAATAGCGGGCCGTACAATGAGCAGTTCTTC. The encoded protein is CASSKNSGPYNEQFF. Combining the CDR3 with reference TRBV28 and TRBJ2-1 gives the whole variable domain DVKVTQSSRYLVKRTGEKVFLECVQDMDHENMFWYRQDPGLGLRLIYFSYDVKMKEKGDIPEGYSVSREKKERFSLILESASTNQTSMYLCASSKNSGPYNEQFFGPGTRLTVL.

This chain connects TRBV6-2 or TRBV6-3 to TRBJ1-4; a possible D gene is TRBD1 (6 bases). Trimming cost V 0 bases and J 2 bases, with 13 bases left between them. CDR1 is MNHEY and CDR2 is SVGEGT in the germline V gene. The CDR3 has 17 amino acids. The CDR3 DNA sequence: TGTGCCAGCAGTTACTCGATACAGGGAACGACTAATGAAAAACTGTTTTTT. Translating gives CASSYSIQGTTNEKLFF.

The rearrangement joins TRBV28 to TRBJ2-4; the match to TRBD2 covers 8 bases. CDR3 length: 13 amino acids. The V gene's germline CDR1 is MDHEN and CDR2 SYDVKM. The J segment lost 8 bases and the V segment lost 6 bases, leaving 6 bases of the junction unmatched. CDR3 DNA sequence: TGTGCCAGCAGCTGGACTAGCTTGGACATTCAGTACTTC. This translates into CASSWTSLDIQYF.

This rearrangement joins TRBV4-1 to TRBJ2-1, with 7 nucleotides matching TRBD2. V was pared by 3 bases and J by 0 bases, with 2 bases of the junction left unmatched. This CDR3 has 15 amino acids. Germline V CDR1 and CDR2: MGHRA, YSYEKL. DNA for the CDR3: TGCGCCAGCAGCCAGGGGGACTACTCCTACAATGAGCAGTTCTTC. Translated: CASSQGDYSYNEQFF.

This clone has only one observation. The chain uses TRBV27 and TRBJ1-6, with D tentatively TRBD1 (5 bases). The CDR3 contains 14 residues. Looked up from germline, CDR1 is MNHEY and CDR2 is SMNVEV (reference sequence). V lost 2 bases and J lost 10, with 12 bases in between. The chain's CDR3 is CASSLTPGGSPLHF. CDR3 coding DNA: TGTGCCAGCAGTTTAACCCCGGGGGGGTCACCCCTCCACTTT.

The chain recombines TRBV28 with TRBJ2-1; tentative D call: TRBD1 (6 bases). The CDR3 runs to 15 residues. Germline V CDR1 and CDR2: MDHEN, SYDVKM. The V and J ends lost 6 bases and 0 bases respectively, with 12 bases between them. For the CDR3, the DNA is TGTGCCAGCAGACCAGGACAGATCTCCTACAATGAGCAGTTCTTC. The encoded protein is CASRPGQISYNEQFF.

The V call is TRBV7-8, the J call TRBJ2-1; 7 nucleotides agree with TRBD2. The CDR3 runs to 13 residues. After removal of 3 bases from V and 7 bases from J, the junction contained 3 bases not matched to a gene. CDR1 and CDR2 from the germline V gene are SGHVS and FQNEAQ. The CDR3 is CASSLGGRNEQFF. DNA of the CDR3: TGTGCCAGCAGCTTGGGGGGGAGGAATGAGCAGTTCTTC. Complete variable domain (other parts from reference TRBV7-8 and TRBJ2-1): GAGVSQSPRYKVAKRGQDVALRCDPISGHVSLFWYQQALGQGPEFLTYFQNEAQLDKSGLPSDRFFAERPEGSVSTLKIQRTQQEDSAVYLCASSLGGRNEQFFGPGTRLTVL.

The chain combines TRBV15 with TRBJ2-1; 7 bases line up with TRBD2. The germline gives CDR1 LNHNV, CDR2 YYDKDF (reference sequence). This CDR3 is 15 amino acids long. Trimming took 5 bases from V and 0 from J; bases not matched to a gene: 4. The CDR3 DNA sequence: TGTGCCACCAGCCCTGGGGGGGGCTCCTACAATGAGCAGTTCTTC. Translation gives CATSPGGGSYNEQFF.

V is TRBV29-1 and J is TRBJ2-3; D is ambiguous. The CDR3 length is 13 residues. Germline CDR1 is SQVTM and CDR2 is ANQGSEA. The V and J ends lost 4 bases and 1 base respectively, with 9 bases between them. The DNA of the CDR3 is TGCAGCGTTGCACTCTTAGGCACAGATACGCAGTATTTT. Translating it yields CSVALLGTDTQYF.

V and J are TRBV28 and TRBJ1-2; 8 bases are shared with TRBD1. The CDR3 contains 13 residues. CDR1 MDHEN and CDR2 SYDVKM come from the germline V gene. The trim removed 5 bases at V and 7 bases at J, leaving 6 bases unmatched. The CDR3 DNA sequence: TGTGCCAGCAGTAGAAACGACAGGGGTGGCTACACCTTC. Translation gives CASSRNDRGGYTF.

V is TRBV5-1 and J is TRBJ2-5, with D tentatively TRBD2 (5 bases). Germline loops: CDR1 SGHRS, CDR2 YFSETQ. V dropped 3 bases and J dropped 0 bases, with 18 bases sitting between them. This CDR3 region has 17 residues. CDR3 sequence reads: CASSWGRTGNNQETQYF. In DNA, the CDR3 is TGCGCCAGCAGCTGGGGAAGGACGGGGAATAACCAAGAGACCCAGTACTTC.